This T cell receptor beta chain derives from a study of metastatic and nonmetastatic thyroid tumors. Study-wide context: The comparison covered peripheral blood and tumor or nodule tissue in malignant and benign thyroid patients. Points from the study as a whole: Significantly greater TCR beta diversity was reportedly found in malignant thyroid tumors than in benign nodules (in blood and tumor).

No patient had received any treatment before thyroid surgery. In the original processing: For papillary thyroid cancer, a distant-metastasis classifier was constructed from CDR3 differences observed across clinicopathological groups. With MiXCR, TCRdb called clones anew from the PCR reads. None of the V and J calls come from the authors' own analysis; TCRdb made them. This sample has roughly 19,000 clones, with around two fifths found just once. As to this clone: The antigen is unknown. One junction end disagrees with the germline gene, perhaps due to a read error.

This CDR3 region has 16 residues. Germline loops: CDR1 MGHRA, CDR2 YSYEKL. The rearrangement uses TRBV4-1 and TRBJ2-1; no firm D call. The source of this sequence is a female donor with papillary thyroid cancer or a benign thyroid nodule (not recorded which). Some clones in this sample may be carry-over from other donors' samples. Sequencing input: tumor tissue. The CDR3 nucleotides are TGCGCCAGCAGCCAAGTGAAGGGAAATTCCTACAATGAGCAGTCCTTC. Its translation: CASSQVKGNSYNEQSF.